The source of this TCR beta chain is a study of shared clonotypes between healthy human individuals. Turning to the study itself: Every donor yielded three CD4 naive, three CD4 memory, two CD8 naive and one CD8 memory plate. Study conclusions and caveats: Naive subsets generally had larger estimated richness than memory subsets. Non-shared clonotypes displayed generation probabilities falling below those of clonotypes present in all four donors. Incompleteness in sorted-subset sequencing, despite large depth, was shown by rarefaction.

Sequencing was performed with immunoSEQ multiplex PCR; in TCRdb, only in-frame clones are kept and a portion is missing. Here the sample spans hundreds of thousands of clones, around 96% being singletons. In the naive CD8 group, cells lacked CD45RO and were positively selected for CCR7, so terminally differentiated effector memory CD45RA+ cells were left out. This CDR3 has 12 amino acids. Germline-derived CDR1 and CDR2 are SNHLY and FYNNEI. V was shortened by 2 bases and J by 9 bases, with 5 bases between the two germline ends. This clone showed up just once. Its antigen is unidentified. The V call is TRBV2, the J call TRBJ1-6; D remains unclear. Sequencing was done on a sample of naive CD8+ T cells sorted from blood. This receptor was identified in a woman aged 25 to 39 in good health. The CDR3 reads CASSEIGSPLHF. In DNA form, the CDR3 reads TGTGCCAGCAGTGAAATCGGTTCACCCCTCCACTTT.